The present TCR beta chain was sequenced within a study of breast tumors, draining lymph nodes, adjacent tissues. Notes on the study in general: Tumor repertoires ranked between lymph nodes and nontumor tissue in diversity, with V and J gene preferences. Tumor T cell lymph node origin was a supported hypothesis, not proven. Most tumor T cells seemingly derive from lymph node, then expand in tumor.

Turning to this clonotype: Its antigen remains unidentified. Germline is not matched at one junction end, which may reflect a read error.

This CDR3 is 13 amino acids long. TCRdb reprocessed the multiplex PCR reads with MiXCR, giving one entry per CDR3 protein. The data show roughly 100,000 distinct CDR3 sequences, less than 40% seen once. The lymph nodes were axillary draining lymph nodes from breast cancer patients. This receptor was taken from a female donor with breast cancer. Some clones in this sample may be carry-over from other donors' samples. Sequencing input: axillary lymph node tissue. The rearrangement joins TRBV12-3 or TRBV12-4 to TRBJ2-5; D gene ambiguous. CDR3 region: CAGSPSDQETQYF. CDR3 nucleotide sequence: TGTGCCGGCAGTCCCAGCGACCAAGAGACCCAGTACTTC.